In its sample, the clone carrying this T cell receptor (beta chain) was seen a few times. Its antigen is as yet unknown. This record belongs to a study of blood T cells in healthy people across ages. Study conclusions and caveats: A greater number of naive CD4+ cells and higher diversity distinguished long-lived donors from aged donors.

A second PCR, run for about 7 to 11 cycles, used a sample-barcoded 5' primer plus a J-beta primer mix. A 12-random-nucleotide template-switch adaptor tagged each cDNA molecule. A single record per CDR3 protein comes from TCRdb applying MiXCR to the 5' RACE reads. The sample records about 1.8 million distinct CDR3 sequences, roughly 50% being singletons. The CDR3 has 14 amino acids. Germline loops: CDR1 LGHDT, CDR2 YNNKEL (reference sequence). V lost 0 bases, J lost 5 bases, and 7 bases lay in between. This receptor was identified in a woman between 40 and 55 years old in good health. The sequenced sample consisted of blood. The chain is built from TRBV3-1 and TRBJ1-4; D remains ambiguous. CDR3 DNA: TGTGCCAGCAGCCAAGACATCCTCAATGAAAAACTGTTTTTT. It encodes CASSQDILNEKLFF.